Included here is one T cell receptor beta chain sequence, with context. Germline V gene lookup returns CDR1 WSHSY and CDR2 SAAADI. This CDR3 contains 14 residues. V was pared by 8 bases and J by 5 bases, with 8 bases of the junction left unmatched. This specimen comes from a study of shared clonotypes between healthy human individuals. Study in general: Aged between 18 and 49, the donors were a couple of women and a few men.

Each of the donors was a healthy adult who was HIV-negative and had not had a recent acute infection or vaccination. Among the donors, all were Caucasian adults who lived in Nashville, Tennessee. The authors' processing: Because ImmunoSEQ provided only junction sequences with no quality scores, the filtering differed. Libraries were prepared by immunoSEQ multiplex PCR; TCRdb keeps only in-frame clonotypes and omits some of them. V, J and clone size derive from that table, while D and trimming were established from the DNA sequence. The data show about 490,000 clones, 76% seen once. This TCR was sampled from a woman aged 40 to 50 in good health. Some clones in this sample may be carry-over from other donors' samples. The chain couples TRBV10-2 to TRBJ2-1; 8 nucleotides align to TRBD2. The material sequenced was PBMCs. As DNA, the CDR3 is TGCGCCAGCGGATTAAGCGGGAGTAACAATGAGCAGTTCTTC. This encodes CASGLSGSNNEQFF.